The 23 T cell receptor beta chains presented below share a single source sample, sequenced in a study of molecular identifiers for immune sequencing clone quantification. Via MiXCR, TCRdb re-called the PCR reads, giving one row per CDR3 protein. The top ten hold more than 0.8% of the sample, which has around 470,000 distinct CDR3 sequences, about 21% seen once. Sequences were obtained from naive CD8+ T cells from blood, with Jurkat cell RNA spiked in. Subset specified: FACS-sorted CD8+CD4-CCR7+CD45RA+ naive T cells. All receptors come from a human donor in good health. Some libraries in this study had Jurkat cell RNA spiked in.

This clonotype was detected many times. The V gene is TRBV5-1, the J gene TRBJ2-1; D is ambiguous. The length of the CDR3 is 15 residues. The germline CDR1 and CDR2 sequences are SGHRS and YFSETQ. The germline V and J ends were trimmed by 4 bases and 0 bases, with 11 bases remaining between them. CDR3 nucleotides: TGCGCCAGCAGCCAACCAACGAGCTCCTACAATGAGCAGTTCTTC. The encoded protein is CASSQPTSSYNEQFF.

This clonotype appeared once. Since a much larger clone is just one base distant, this may be a read error. The chain employs TRBV29-1 and TRBJ2-1; 7 bases are shared with TRBD2. Germline V gene lookup returns CDR1 SQVTM and CDR2 ANQGSEA. The CDR3 runs 13 residues. DNA of the CDR3: TGCAGCGCTGAAGTCGGGGGGTATGATGAGCAGTTCTTC. This translates into CSAEVGGYDEQFF.

This clonotype showed up many times. The chain joins TRBV4-2 to TRBJ1-1; D is ambiguous. Per germline, CDR1 LGHNA and CDR2 YNFKEQ. The CDR3 has 15 residues. The ends were cut back, 0 bases at V and 2 bases at J, with 10 bases in the middle. In DNA form, the CDR3 reads TGTGCCAGCAGCCAAGATCGGGCCGTAAACACTGAAGCTTTCTTT. Amino acid sequence: CASSQDRAVNTEAFF.

The chain employs TRBV19 and TRBJ2-1; D possibly corresponds to TRBD2 (6 bases). The germline CDR1 and CDR2 sequences are LNHDA and SQIVND (reference sequence). Trimming pared 5 bases from V and 7 bases from J, leaving 12 bases between. The CDR3 runs 13 residues. DNA for the CDR3: TGTGCCAGTAGTTCGAGCGCGGGGAATGAGCAGTTCTTC. It codes for CASSSSAGNEQFF. Looking up the rest from reference TRBV19 and TRBJ2-1 gives the full variable domain: DGGITQSPKYLFRKEGQNVTLSCEQNLNHDAMYWYRQDPGQGLRLIYYSQIVNDFQKGDIAEGYSVSREKKESFPLTVTSAQKNPTAFYLCASSSSAGNEQFFGPGTRLTVL.

J is TRBJ2-7 and V is TRBV4-1, with D maybe TRBD1 (6 bases). The CDR3 is 13 amino acids. Germline V gives CDR1 MGHRA, CDR2 YSYEKL. The V and J ends lost 2 bases and 5 bases respectively, with 10 bases between them. CDR3 protein: CASSQTTGDEQYF. CDR3 nucleotides: TGCGCCAGCAGCCAAACGACAGGAGACGAGCAGTACTTC.

This clonotype appeared many times. The V call is TRBV19, the J call TRBJ2-7; 9 positions agree with TRBD1. CDR1 and CDR2 from the germline V gene are LNHDA and SQIVND (reference sequence). This CDR3 contains 16 residues. V trimming: 5 bases; J trimming: 3 bases; junction bases outside the gene matches: 11. The CDR3 bases are TGTGCCAGTAGTGGGCCCCTACAGGGGGCACACTACGAGCAGTACTTC. It is translated as CASSGPLQGAHYEQYF.

This clonotype was seen a few times. The V and J genes are TRBV6-6 and TRBJ2-5; D is possibly TRBD1 (5 bases). Germline-derived CDR1 and CDR2 are MNHNY and SVGAGI (reference sequence). The CDR3 totals 14 residues. V was trimmed by 2 bases and J by 1 base, leaving 8 bases between them. In DNA, the CDR3 is TGTGCCAGCAGTTACGGGGCGGCCCAAGAGACCCAGTACTTC. Translated, it gives CASSYGAAQETQYF.

CDR3 sequence reads: CASSDPYSYEQYF. The CDR3 region has the DNA TGTGCCAGCAGTGACCCCTACTCCTACGAGCAGTACTTC. This chain joins TRBV25-1 and TRBJ2-7; D remains ambiguous. The CDR3 extends over 13 amino acids. CDR1 and CDR2 (germline): MGHDK, SYGVNS. V lost 3 bases to trimming and J lost 0 bases, with 6 bases between them.

This clonotype was detected ten times or more. The chain recombines TRBV9 with TRBJ1-1; D remains unclear. The germline V and J ends were trimmed by 0 bases and 6 bases, with 9 bases remaining between them. Germline V gene sequence: CDR1 SGDLS, CDR2 YYNGEE. The CDR3 totals 13 residues. The CDR3 region has the DNA TGTGCCAGCAGCGTAGTCGGATCGTCTGAAGCTTTCTTT. Translation gives CASSVVGSSEAFF. The whole variable domain, remainder taken from reference TRBV9 and TRBJ1-1, is DSGVTQTPKHLITATGQRVTLRCSPRSGDLSVYWYQQSLDQGLQFLIQYYNGEERAKGNILERFSAQQFPDLHSELNLSSLELGDSALYFCASSVVGSSEAFFGQGTRLTVV.

Comments on this clonotype: The CDR3 carries no conserved terminal phenylalanine or tryptophan, so it likely arises from a read error. The chain is built from TRBV20-1 and TRBJ2-5, with TRBD1 matching over 8 bases. Per the germline V gene, CDR1 is DFQATT and CDR2 is SNEGSKA (reference sequence). The CDR3 contains 14 residues. Germline trimming cut 3 bases from V and 5 bases from J; bases unmatched to any gene: 8. The CDR3, as DNA: TGCAGTGCTAGGTTGGACAGGGATATTGAGACCCAGTACTCC. This encodes CSARLDRDIETQYS.

This clonotype was seen many times. This chain uses TRBV4-3 with TRBJ2-3; D is ambiguous. Germline V gives CDR1 LGHNA, CDR2 YSLEER. The germline V and J ends were trimmed by 0 bases and 2 bases, with 12 bases remaining between them. The CDR3 covers 16 residues. As DNA, the CDR3 is TGCGCCAGCAGCCAAGAACCAGTGGCGGTCACAGATACGCAGTATTTT. It specifies CASSQEPVAVTDTQYF.

This clonotype was recorded at least ten times. The chain employs TRBV7-9 and TRBJ1-1; D might be TRBD1 (5 bases). CDR1 and CDR2 (germline): SEHNR, FQNEAQ (reference sequence). The CDR3 totals 14 residues. Trimming cost V 6 bases and J 5 bases, with 16 bases left between them. The CDR3 DNA reads TGTGCCAGCAGACTAGAGGGGACGTGGACTGAAGCTTTCTTT. Its protein is CASRLEGTWTEAFF.

The rearrangement links TRBV4-3 to TRBJ2-7; 7 bases match TRBD2. V shed 1 base and J 2 bases; nucleotides not matched to a gene: 5. The CDR3 is made up of 15 amino acids. Germline CDR1 LGHNA, CDR2 YSLEER. The CDR3 nucleotides are TGCGCCAGCAGCCAAGGTGGGACTACAACCTACGAGCAGTACTTC. Its translation: CASSQGGTTTYEQYF.

This clonotype was seen only a few times. The CDR3 region is CSASPPRLAGVNEQFF. In DNA form, the CDR3 reads TGCAGTGCAAGCCCGCCCAGGCTAGCGGGGGTGAATGAGCAGTTCTTC. The chain links TRBV20-1 to TRBJ2-1; TRBD2 matches 10 bases. V lost 6 bases, J lost 7 bases, and 15 bases stayed unmatched. The germline V gene has CDR1 DFQATT and CDR2 SNEGSKA (reference sequence). The CDR3 contains 16 residues.

The sample holds many counts of this clonotype. This chain joins TRBV5-1 and TRBJ2-7, with D perhaps TRBD1 (6 bases). The CDR3 sequence is 14 residues long. Germline loops: CDR1 SGHRS, CDR2 YFSETQ. V lost 3 bases to trimming and J lost 3 bases, with 13 bases between them. CDR3 sequence: CASSSGHHNYEQYF. The DNA for the CDR3 is TGCGCCAGCAGCTCGGGACACCATAACTACGAGCAGTACTTC. Filled out from reference TRBV5-1 and TRBJ2-7, the complete variable domain reads KAGVTQTPRYLIKTRGQQVTLSCSPISGHRSVSWYQQTPGQGLQFLFEYFSETQRNKGNFPGRFSGRQFSNSRSEMNVSTLELGDSALYLCASSSGHHNYEQYFGPGTRLTVT.

This clonotype was seen ten or more times. This chain joins TRBV4-3 and TRBJ2-3; 8 positions agree with TRBD2. This CDR3 contains 17 residues. The V segment lost 0 bases and the J segment 2 bases; nucleotides outside the gene matches: 7. Germline-derived CDR1 and CDR2 are LGHNA and YSLEER. The CDR3 is CASSQDASGFPTDTQYF. The CDR3 DNA reads as TGCGCCAGCAGCCAAGATGCTAGCGGGTTCCCCACAGATACGCAGTATTTT.

A few counts support this clonotype. The V call is TRBV6-1, the J call TRBJ1-2; D call uncertain. CDR1 MNHNS and CDR2 SASEGT come from the germline V gene. This CDR3 is 13 amino acids long. Between the trimmed V and J ends, which lost 1 base and 4 bases, there was a span of 7 bases. The CDR3 region is CASSEGELYGYTF. In DNA, the CDR3 is TGTGCCAGCAGTGAAGGGGAACTCTATGGCTACACCTTC.

The J gene is TRBJ2-1, the V gene TRBV19, with no clear D. This CDR3 comprises 13 residues. Germline CDR1 and CDR2: LNHDA and SQIVND (reference sequence). Trimming removed 3 bases at V and 8 bases at J, with 11 bases between. The CDR3 sequence: CASSMGIGDEQFF. The CDR3, as DNA: TGTGCCAGTAGTATGGGGATTGGGGATGAGCAGTTCTTC.

The gene calls are TRBV4-3 and TRBJ2-2; the match to TRBD2 covers 15 bases. This CDR3 region has 19 residues. V lost 3 bases, J lost 3 bases, and 8 bases stayed unmatched. Germline CDR1 is LGHNA and CDR2 is YSLEER. The CDR3 DNA is TGCGCCAGCAGCCAGCGGCCGGGACTAGCGGGAGGATACACCGGGGAGCTGTTTTTT. Translation gives CASSQRPGLAGGYTGELFF.

The table lists this clonotype with a few counts. The genes are TRBV19 and TRBJ2-1; D possibly matches TRBD1 or TRBD2 (6 bases each). The germline V and J ends were trimmed by 1 base and 4 bases, with 17 bases remaining between them. CDR1 and CDR2 (germline): LNHDA, SQIVND (reference sequence). The CDR3 consists of 17 residues. The chain's CDR3 is CASSIAFTGAGYNEQFF. Written as DNA, the CDR3 is TGTGCCAGTAGTATAGCCTTCACGGGGGCGGGGTACAATGAGCAGTTCTTC.

The chain carries TRBV24-1 and TRBJ2-1; TRBD1 might be the D (8 bases). V gave up 9 bases and J gave up 4 bases, with 33 bases separating them. Germline CDR1 KGHDR, CDR2 SFDVKD. This CDR3 has 20 residues. CDR3 DNA sequence: TGTGCCACCGCCCGTGGCTCGGGGGCCACAGGGGGGGGGATATACAATGAGCAGTTCTTC. It is translated as CATARGSGATGGGIYNEQFF.

This clonotype was counted at least ten times. The chain joins TRBV5-1 to TRBJ2-7; TRBD1 matches 10 bases. This CDR3 comprises 15 residues. The germline CDR1 and CDR2 sequences are SGHRS and YFSETQ. The ends lost 3 bases at V and 1 base at J; junction bases unmatched: 4. The CDR3 here is CASSYRDRGSYEQYF. In DNA form, the CDR3 reads TGCGCCAGCAGCTACCGGGACAGGGGATCCTACGAGCAGTACTTC.

Only a few counts were recorded for this clonotype. The rearrangement uses TRBV3-1 and TRBJ2-3; no clear D gene. CDR1 and CDR2 (germline): LGHDT, YNNKEL (reference sequence). The CDR3 totals 19 residues. V lost 0 bases, J lost 0 bases, and 19 bases lay in between. The DNA for the CDR3 is TGTGCCAGCAGCCAAGAATCTTCCCCCAGCCCCCCTAGCACAGATACGCAGTATTTT. This translates into CASSQESSPSPPSTDTQYF.